This T cell receptor beta chain was recovered during a study of blood T cells in healthy people across ages. About this clonotype itself: The antigen is not known.

A second PCR, run for about 7 to 11 cycles, used a sample-barcoded 5' primer plus a J-beta primer mix. Every cDNA molecule carried a tag from a template-switch adaptor bearing 12 random nucleotides. Each sample provided no less than 2.5 million CDR3-containing paired-end reads. TCRdb redid the calling of the 5' RACE reads with MiXCR, one entry per CDR3 protein. The top ten clones hold roughly 37% of a sample with roughly 800,000 distinct CDR3 sequences, roughly 50% of them seen once. General study points: PBMCs were not sorted, which prevented a conclusive comparison of naive versus antigen-experienced cells. Higher naive T cell percentage went strongly together with higher TCR beta diversity.

The junction had 8 bases not matched to a gene; V was cut back by 3 bases and J by 4 bases. This CDR3 spans 16 amino acids. Germline V lookup: CDR1 MDHEN, CDR2 SYDVKM. The sequenced sample was blood. The sequence was obtained from an elderly man in good health. This chain joins TRBV28 and TRBJ1-5; 8 bases are a match to TRBD1. CDR3 bases: TGTGCCAGCAGTTTGGGGGGGGACAGGAGAAATCAGCCCCAGCATTTT. Translation: CASSLGGDRRNQPQHF.